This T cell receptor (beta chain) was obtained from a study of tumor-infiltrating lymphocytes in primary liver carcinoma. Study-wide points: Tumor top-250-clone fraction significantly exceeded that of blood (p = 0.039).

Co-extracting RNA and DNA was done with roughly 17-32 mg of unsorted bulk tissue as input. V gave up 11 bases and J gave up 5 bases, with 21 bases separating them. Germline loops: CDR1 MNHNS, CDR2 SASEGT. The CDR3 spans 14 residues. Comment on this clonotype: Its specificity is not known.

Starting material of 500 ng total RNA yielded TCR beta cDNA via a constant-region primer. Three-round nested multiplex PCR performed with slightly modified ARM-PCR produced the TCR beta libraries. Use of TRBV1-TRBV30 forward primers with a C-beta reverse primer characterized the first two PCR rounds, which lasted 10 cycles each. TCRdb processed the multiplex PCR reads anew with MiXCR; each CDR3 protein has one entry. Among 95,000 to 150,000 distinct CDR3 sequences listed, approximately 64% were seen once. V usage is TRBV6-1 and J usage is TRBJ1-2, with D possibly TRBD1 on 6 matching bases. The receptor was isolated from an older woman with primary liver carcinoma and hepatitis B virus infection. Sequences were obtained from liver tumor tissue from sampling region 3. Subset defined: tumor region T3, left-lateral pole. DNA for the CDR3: TGTGCCTGTAATAGGGACGGGGGCGAGTATGGCTACACCTTC. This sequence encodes CACNRDGGEYGYTF.